One sample yielded the 7 T cell receptor beta chains listed below, sequenced in a study of sequential checkpoint blockade in melanoma. Treatment noted: randomized to nivolumab then ipilimumab (arm A) or the reverse (arm B). Only in-frame clones appear in the TCRdb table, and some are missing; sequencing was by immunoSEQ multiplex PCR. The repertoire holds some 5,100 clones, with 60% to 80% as singletons. Material: CD8+ T cells sorted from blood (inferred from file names), obtained from a patient given nivolumab and ipilimumab in sequence. The receptors stem from a human patient with melanoma. Some clones in this sample may be carry-over from other donors' samples.

The rearrangement uses TRBV4-3 and TRBJ1-3; a weak D match, TRBD1 (6 bases). V gave up 3 bases and J gave up 7 bases, with 13 bases separating them. There are 14 residues in the CDR3. Germline CDR1 is LGHNA and CDR2 is YSLEER. As DNA, the CDR3 is TGCGCCAGCAGCCAGTTGGACAGAATGAACACCATATATTTT. Amino acid sequence: CASSQLDRMNTIYF.

In this sample, this clone turned up a few times. The CDR3 DNA is TGTGCCAGCAGTGCTGACTCAGTTGCCCGGCCAGGGGCACCCTCTAACTATGGCTACACCTTC. Residues: CASSADSVARPGAPSNYGYTF. The gene calls are TRBV9 and TRBJ1-2, with a possible D match to TRBD1 (6 bases). The CDR3 runs 21 residues. Trimming removed 5 bases at V and 0 bases at J, with 32 bases between. Germline V gene lookup returns CDR1 SGDLS and CDR2 YYNGEE. Filled out from reference TRBV9 and TRBJ1-2, the complete variable domain reads DSGVTQTPKHLITATGQRVTLRCSPRSGDLSVYWYQQSLDQGLQFLIQYYNGEERAKGNILERFSAQQFPDLHSELNLSSLELGDSALYFCASSADSVARPGAPSNYGYTFGSGTRLTVV.

The V and J genes are TRBV4-3 and TRBJ2-3; 8 positions match TRBD2. V gave up 0 bases and J gave up 2 bases; unmatched junction bases: 13. CDR1 is LGHNA, CDR2 YSLEER, per germline. This CDR3 has 19 amino acids. The CDR3 sequence is CASSQETLDRGGNTDTQYF. In DNA form, the CDR3 reads TGCGCCAGCAGCCAAGAAACCCTCGACCGCGGGGGGAACACAGATACGCAGTATTTT.

The chain links TRBV7-9 to TRBJ2-3; D gene unclear. The ends were cut back, 0 bases at V and 12 bases at J, with 13 bases in the middle. The length of the CDR3 is 13 residues. Germline V gene data show CDR1 as SEHNR and CDR2 as FQNEAQ (reference sequence). DNA of the CDR3: TGTGCCAGCAGCTTAGCACCCGAGGCCCTTCAGTATTTT. It is translated as CASSLAPEALQYF.

This sequence joins TRBV10-3 and TRBJ2-7; no definite D call. The CDR3 totals 13 residues. V was trimmed by 3 bases and J by 3 bases, leaving 9 bases between them. From germline, CDR1 is ENHRY and CDR2 SYGVKD. CDR3 nucleotide sequence: TGTGCCATCAGTGATCTTCAGTTCTACGAGCAGTACTTC. This codes for CAISDLQFYEQYF.

The chain carries TRBV6-1 and TRBJ2-7; no clear D gene. Trimming took off 5 bases at V and 2 bases at J, with 7 bases between the two ends. Germline V gene sequence: CDR1 MNHNS, CDR2 SASEGT. The CDR3 totals 12 residues. The CDR3 loop is CASSLGTYEQYF. In DNA form, the CDR3 reads TGTGCCAGCAGTTTGGGCACCTACGAGCAGTACTTC.

This clone appeared once. V gene TRBV5-1 combines with J gene TRBJ2-1, with D possibly TRBD1 on 6 matching bases. The CDR3 totals 12 residues. Trimming left V 4 bases short and J 10 bases short, with 12 bases between. Germline V gives CDR1 SGHRS, CDR2 YFSETQ. The CDR3: CASSTAGVEQFF. In DNA form, the CDR3 reads TGCGCCAGCAGCACCGCAGGGGTCGAGCAGTTCTTC.